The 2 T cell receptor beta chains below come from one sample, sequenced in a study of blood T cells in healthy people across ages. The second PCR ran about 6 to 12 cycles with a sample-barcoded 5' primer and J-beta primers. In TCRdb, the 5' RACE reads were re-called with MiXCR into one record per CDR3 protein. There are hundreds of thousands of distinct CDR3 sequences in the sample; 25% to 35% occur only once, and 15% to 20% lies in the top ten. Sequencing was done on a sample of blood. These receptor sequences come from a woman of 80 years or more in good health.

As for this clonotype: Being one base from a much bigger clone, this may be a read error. The CDR3 nucleotides are TGCAGTGCTAGCATTGGACAGGGACGAAACAATGAGCAGTACTTC. It specifies CSASIGQGRNNEQYF. The chain uses TRBV20-1 and TRBJ2-7, with TRBD1 matching over 8 bases. V trimming: 3 bases; J trimming: 7 bases; junction bases outside the gene matches: 14. The CDR3 loop spans 15 amino acids. The V gene's germline CDR1 is DFQATT and CDR2 SNEGSKA (reference sequence).

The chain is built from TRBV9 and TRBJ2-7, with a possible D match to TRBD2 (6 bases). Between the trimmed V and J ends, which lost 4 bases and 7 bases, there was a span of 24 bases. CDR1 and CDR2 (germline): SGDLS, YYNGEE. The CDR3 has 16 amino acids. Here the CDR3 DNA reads TGTGCCAGCAGCAGCCACGGGATTCGGGGAGGAAATGAGCAGTACTTC. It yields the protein CASSSHGIRGGNEQYF.